This is a list of T cell receptor beta chains from one sample in a study of glioma-infiltrating T cells. TCRdb fed the multiplex PCR reads into MiXCR, producing one record per CDR3 protein. Among more than 350,000 distinct CDR3 sequences listed, about two fifths were seen once. The sample taken for sequencing was glioma tissue, nonneoplastic brain tissue, or PBMCs (not recorded which). These receptors came from a human donor with low-grade glioma or glioblastoma, undergoing nonglioma brain surgery, or in good health (not recorded which). Both conserved end residues are part of each CDR3. The order of the fields is V gene, clone size, J gene, CDR3 length, D gene, CDR3 protein, CDR3 DNA. A D gene is named only where the DNA matches it firmly. A row's size may be missing; if present it is once, few, many or a size class.

V: TRBV2; size: few; J: TRBJ1-6; length: 12; D: NA; CDR3: CASRLQGSPLHF; DNA: TGTGCCAGCAGGCTACAGGGTTCACCCCTCCACTTT
V: TRBV7-2; size: many; J: TRBJ2-3; length: 14; D: NA; CDR3: CASSPRRGTDTQYF; DNA: TGTGCCAGCAGCCCCCGGAGGGGCACAGATACGCAGTATTTT
V: TRBV20-1; size: many; J: TRBJ1-1; length: 13; D: NA; CDR3: CSAWTDRETEAFF; DNA: TGCAGTGCTTGGACAGATCGGGAGACTGAAGCTTTCTTT
V: TRBV7-2; size: NA; J: TRBJ2-7; length: 14; D: TRBD1; CDR3: CASSFTQGTYEQYF; DNA: TGTGCCAGCAGTTTTACACAGGGGACCTACGAGCAGTACTTC
V: TRBV5-4; size: NA; J: TRBJ2-5; length: 13; D: NA; CDR3: CASSSFQGRTQYF; DNA: TGTGCCAGCAGCTCCTTTCAGGGTAGGACCCAGTACTTC
V: TRBV20-1; size: NA; J: TRBJ1-1; length: 15; D: NA; CDR3: CSARDLGRVNTEAFF; DNA: TGCAGTGCTAGAGATCTCGGCAGGGTGAACACTGAAGCTTTCTTT
V: TRBV6-5; size: many; J: TRBJ2-7; length: 17; D: NA; CDR3: CASSYSKSREPIHEQYF; DNA: TGTGCCAGCAGTTACTCGAAAAGTAGGGAGCCGATCCACGAGCAGTACTTC
V: TRBV5-1; size: NA; J: TRBJ2-3; length: 16; D: TRBD2; CDR3: CASSLRLAEGTDTQYF; DNA: TGCGCCAGCAGCTTGAGACTAGCGGAGGGCACAGATACGCAGTATTTT
V: TRBV11-2; size: NA; J: TRBJ2-1; length: 13; D: NA; CDR3: CASSRMGQNEQFF; DNA: TGTGCCAGCAGCCGCATGGGACAAAACGAGCAGTTCTTC
V: TRBV6-1; size: many; J: TRBJ2-3; length: 15; D: TRBD1; CDR3: CASSAVQGGSDTQYF; DNA: TGTGCCAGCAGCGCTGTACAGGGGGGTAGCGATACGCAGTATTTT
V: TRBV12-3/TRBV12-4; size: NA; J: TRBJ2-7; length: 14; D: NA; CDR3: CASSLLGVGGEQYF; DNA: TGTGCCAGCAGTTTGCTTGGGGTAGGCGGCGAGCAGTACTTC
V: TRBV5-4; size: few; J: TRBJ2-7; length: 14; D: NA; CDR3: CASSSGLLSYEQYF; DNA: TGTGCCAGCAGCTCGGGACTGCTTTCCTACGAGCAGTACTTC
V: TRBV28; size: NA; J: TRBJ1-2; length: 14; D: NA; CDR3: CASSSPKAFYGYTF; DNA: TGTGCCAGCAGTTCCCCAAAAGCTTTCTATGGCTACACCTTC
V: TRBV5-4; size: NA; J: TRBJ2-1; length: 14; D: NA; CDR3: CASSLPRGVGEQFF; DNA: TGTGCCAGCAGCCTCCCCAGGGGGGTGGGTGAGCAGTTCTTC
V: TRBV20-1; size: NA; J: TRBJ1-5; length: 18; D: TRBD1; CDR3: CSAPQGTGGRSSNQPQHF; DNA: TGCAGTGCTCCCCAGGGGACAGGGGGACGTAGTAGCAATCAGCCCCAGCATTTT
V: TRBV12-3/TRBV12-4; size: NA; J: TRBJ2-7; length: 13; D: NA; CDR3: CASSFGDSSEQYF; DNA: TGTGCCAGCAGTTTTGGGGATTCGAGCGAGCAGTACTTC
V: TRBV29-1; size: NA; J: TRBJ2-2; length: 14; D: NA; CDR3: CSVEDNSYTGELFF; DNA: TGCAGCGTTGAAGATAACAGTTACACCGGGGAGCTGTTTTTT
V: TRBV7-9; size: NA; J: TRBJ1-4; length: 15; D: NA; CDR3: CASSLVGQTNEKLFF; DNA: TGTGCCAGCAGCTTAGTGGGGCAGACTAATGAAAAACTGTTTTTT
V: TRBV11-1; size: few; J: TRBJ2-2; length: 18; D: NA; CDR3: CASSGRAGYGTNTGELFF; DNA: TGTGCCAGCAGCGGCAGGGCAGGGTACGGTACGAACACCGGGGAGCTGTTTTTT
V: TRBV15; size: many; J: TRBJ2-7; length: 15; D: TRBD1; CDR3: CATSTDRGAATEQYF; DNA: TGTGCCACCAGCACGGACAGGGGAGCAGCAACCGAGCAGTACTTC
V: TRBV20-1; size: many; J: TRBJ2-5; length: 14; D: NA; CDR3: CSARDPTLRGTQYF; DNA: TGCAGTGCTAGAGATCCGACCTTGAGAGGGACCCAGTACTTC
V: TRBV20-1; size: NA; J: TRBJ2-7; length: 14; D: TRBD2; CDR3: CSAPRRLAGPKVYF; DNA: TGCAGTGCCCCACGGCGACTAGCGGGACCCAAGGTGTACTTC
V: TRBV11-2; size: NA; J: TRBJ2-7; length: 13; D: NA; CDR3: CASSLGFFGEQYF; DNA: TGTGCCAGCAGCTTAGGTTTTTTCGGCGAGCAGTACTTC
V: TRBV7-9; size: NA; J: TRBJ1-2; length: 14; D: NA; CDR3: CASSPPTLMVGYTF; DNA: TGTGCCAGCAGCCCCCCGACCCTAATGGTAGGCTACACCTTC
V: TRBV7-6; size: once; J: TRBJ1-2; length: 17; D: NA; CDR3: CASSLGLGQGIRRGYTF; DNA: TGTGCCAGCAGCTTAGGGCTGGGTCAGGGGATCAGAAGAGGCTACACCTTC
V: TRBV2; size: NA; J: TRBJ2-6; length: 15; D: NA; CDR3: CASTWDGGGANVLTF; DNA: TGTGCCAGCACCTGGGATGGGGGAGGGGCCAACGTCCTGACTTTC
V: TRBV4-1; size: few; J: TRBJ2-7; length: 16; D: TRBD1; CDR3: CASSQDRDRGVYEQYF; DNA: TGCGCCAGCAGCCAAGATAGGGACAGGGGGGTTTACGAGCAGTACTTC
V: TRBV4-2; size: NA; J: TRBJ2-7; length: 16; D: TRBD1; CDR3: CASSQDAQGVVYEQYF; DNA: TGTGCCAGCAGCCAAGATGCTCAGGGGGTAGTCTACGAGCAGTACTTC
V: TRBV4-1; size: NA; J: TRBJ2-1; length: 20; D: TRBD2; CDR3: CASSQPFLRRGGSSYNEQFF; DNA: TGCGCCAGCAGCCAACCCTTCCTTAGAAGGGGCGGGAGCTCCTACAATGAGCAGTTCTTC
V: TRBV7-3; size: NA; J: TRBJ2-3; length: 17; D: TRBD2; CDR3: CASSQLGLAASTDTQYF; DNA: TGTGCCAGCAGCCAACTAGGACTAGCGGCTAGCACAGATACGCAGTATTTT
V: TRBV10-3; size: many; J: TRBJ2-3; length: 13; D: NA; CDR3: CAISGASTDTQYF; DNA: TGTGCCATCAGTGGGGCTAGCACAGATACGCAGTATTTT
V: TRBV7-3; size: NA; J: TRBJ1-1; length: 15; D: NA; CDR3: CASSLVIGDTSEAFF; DNA: TGTGCCAGCAGCTTAGTAATCGGCGATACTTCTGAAGCTTTCTTT
V: TRBV2; size: few; J: TRBJ1-4; length: 16; D: TRBD1; CDR3: CASSKYTGATNEKLFF; DNA: TGTGCCAGCAGCAAATACACAGGGGCAACTAATGAAAAACTGTTTTTT
V: TRBV27; size: many; J: TRBJ2-1; length: 15; D: TRBD2; CDR3: CASSGGTSGSNEQFF; DNA: TGTGCCAGCAGTGGGGGGACTAGCGGGAGCAATGAGCAGTTCTTC
V: TRBV27; size: many; J: TRBJ2-3; length: 13; D: NA; CDR3: CASRRLGADTQYF; DNA: TGTGCCAGCAGACGACTGGGGGCGGATACGCAGTATTTT
V: TRBV4-3; size: NA; J: TRBJ1-1; length: 15; D: NA; CDR3: CASSQTVGGRTEAFF; DNA: TGCGCCAGCAGCCAGACGGTAGGAGGAAGGACTGAAGCTTTCTTT
V: TRBV20-1; size: many; J: TRBJ1-1; length: 14; D: NA; CDR3: CSAHKGTGNTEAFF; DNA: TGCAGTGCGCATAAGGGAACAGGGAACACTGAAGCTTTCTTT
V: TRBV20-1; size: many; J: TRBJ1-2; length: 13; D: NA; CDR3: CSARDPGKYGYTF; DNA: TGCAGTGCTAGAGATCCTGGGAAGTATGGCTACACCTTC
V: TRBV28; size: NA; J: TRBJ2-1; length: 14; D: NA; CDR3: CASSDQFGANGQFF; DNA: TGTGCCAGCAGTGACCAGTTTGGGGCCAATGGGCAGTTCTTC
V: TRBV12-3/TRBV12-4; size: NA; J: TRBJ2-7; length: 14; D: NA; CDR3: CASSFGDSDYEQYF; DNA: TGTGCCAGCAGTTTCGGAGATTCCGACTACGAGCAGTACTTC
V: TRBV28; size: few; J: TRBJ2-7; length: 15; D: TRBD1; CDR3: CASRSTGTFSYEQYF; DNA: TGTGCCAGCAGGTCGACAGGGACCTTCTCCTACGAGCAGTACTTC
V: TRBV2; size: few; J: TRBJ2-1; length: 17; D: TRBD2; CDR3: CASSVRPSGSSYNEQFF; DNA: TGTGCCAGCAGTGTACGGCCTAGCGGGAGCTCCTACAATGAGCAGTTCTTC
V: TRBV28; size: many; J: TRBJ1-2; length: 11; D: NA; CDR3: CASSLRGFPIF; DNA: TGTGCCAGCAGTTTGAGGGGCTTTCCTATCTTC
V: TRBV6-6; size: many; J: TRBJ1-1; length: 15; D: TRBD1; CDR3: CASSYGGQLNTEAFF; DNA: TGTGCCAGCAGTTACGGGGGACAGTTGAACACTGAAGCTTTCTTT
V: TRBV28; size: few; J: TRBJ2-3; length: 16; D: TRBD2; CDR3: CASSLWTSGETDTQYF; DNA: TGTGCCAGCAGTTTATGGACTAGCGGAGAAACAGATACGCAGTATTTT
V: TRBV6-6; size: NA; J: TRBJ2-1; length: 16; D: NA; CDR3: CASSHEGSGSYNEQFF; DNA: TGTGCCAGCAGTCATGAGGGGTCCGGATCCTACAATGAGCAGTTCTTC
V: TRBV15; size: NA; J: TRBJ1-2; length: 15; D: NA; CDR3: CATSRGRGVIYGYTF; DNA: TGTGCCACCAGCAGAGGGAGGGGCGTCATCTATGGCTACACCTTC
V: TRBV5-1; size: NA; J: TRBJ1-1; length: 13; D: NA; CDR3: CASSLNRYTEAFF; DNA: TGCGCCAGCAGCTTGAACAGATACACTGAAGCTTTCTTT
V: TRBV28; size: many; J: TRBJ1-2; length: 13; D: NA; CDR3: CASAPSGEDGYTF; DNA: TGTGCCAGCGCGCCCTCAGGGGAGGATGGCTACACCTTC
V: TRBV12-3/TRBV12-4; size: few; J: TRBJ2-3; length: 14; D: NA; CDR3: CASSFRGQADTQYF; DNA: TGTGCCAGCAGTTTTCGGGGACAAGCAGATACGCAGTATTTT
V: TRBV15; size: few; J: TRBJ2-7; length: 13; D: NA; CDR3: CATSYRVAYEQYF; DNA: TGTGCCACCAGCTACAGGGTCGCCTACGAGCAGTACTTC
V: TRBV4-3; size: many; J: TRBJ2-5; length: 14; D: NA; CDR3: CASSQDMATETQYF; DNA: TGCGCCAGCAGCCAAGATATGGCTACTGAGACCCAGTACTTC
V: TRBV7-8; size: NA; J: TRBJ2-3; length: 15; D: NA; CDR3: CASSLGGGFADTQYF; DNA: TGTGCCAGCAGCTTAGGTGGTGGGTTTGCAGATACGCAGTATTTT
V: TRBV4-3; size: few; J: TRBJ1-2; length: 13; D: NA; CDR3: CASSQEGGDGYTF; DNA: TGCGCCAGCAGCCAAGAAGGGGGGGATGGCTACACCTTC
V: TRBV20-1; size: many; J: TRBJ1-2; length: 11; D: NA; CDR3: CSARAVGGYTF; DNA: TGCAGTGCTAGGGCGGTTGGGGGCTACACCTTC